This entry lists 27 T cell receptor beta chains sequenced from one sample in a study of T-cell reconstitution after alpha-beta-depleted transplantation in children. During its preparation, the TCRbeta library received unique molecular identifiers. One entry per CDR3 protein results from TCRdb running MiXCR on the PCR reads. Seen here are about 590,000 distinct CDR3 sequences, 10% to 15% observed once, and the top ten hold over 2%. The sample here was PBMCs, mostly from graft donor cells, taken 360 days after TCRalphabeta/CD19-depleted stem cell transplant. The receptors shown here come from a male patient younger than 18 who had a stem cell transplant for acute myeloid leukemia, so the T cells may come from the graft donor.

This clonotype was seen a few times. This sequence joins TRBV29-1 and TRBJ2-7; 8 positions agree with TRBD1. This CDR3 has 15 amino acids. Germline V gene data show CDR1 as SQVTM and CDR2 as ANQGSEA. V gave up 2 bases and J gave up 1 base; unmatched junction bases: 7. The CDR3 loop is CSVESSRGLSYEQYF. The CDR3, as DNA: TGCAGCGTTGAATCGTCCAGGGGGCTTTCCTACGAGCAGTACTTC.

The sample holds a few counts of this clonotype. The gene calls are TRBV9 and TRBJ2-7; the D gene is possibly TRBD1 (5 bases). From germline, CDR1 is SGDLS and CDR2 YYNGEE. The CDR3 runs 14 residues. With 1 base removed from V and 2 bases from J, the gap between germline ends came to 10 bases. The CDR3 nucleotides read TGTGCCAGCAGCGTACGGGCGGACACCTACGAGCAGTACTTC. As protein: CASSVRADTYEQYF.

The V gene is TRBV7-3, the J gene TRBJ2-1; 10 bases line up with TRBD2. This CDR3 comprises 15 residues. CDR1 is SGHTA, CDR2 FQGTGA, per germline. The junction had 8 bases not matched to a gene; V was cut back by 4 bases and J by 8 bases. CDR3 sequence: CASSSLTSGRDEQFF. In DNA, the CDR3 is TGTGCCAGCAGCTCTTTGACTAGCGGGCGGGATGAGCAGTTCTTC.

The V gene is TRBV29-1, the J gene TRBJ1-3, with D possibly matching TRBD1 (6 bases). Trimming removed 4 bases at V and 0 bases at J, with 7 bases between. This CDR3 region has 13 residues. CDR1 and CDR2 from the germline V gene are SQVTM and ANQGSEA. In nucleotides, the CDR3 is TGCAGCGTTGGACAGGTCTCTGGAAACACCATATATTTT. Its translation: CSVGQVSGNTIYF.

This clonotype was seen a few times. This chain links TRBV7-9 with TRBJ1-4, with 12 bases identical to TRBD1. After removal of 7 bases from V and 3 bases from J, the junction contained 9 bases not matched to a gene. The germline V gene encodes CDR1 SEHNR and CDR2 FQNEAQ (reference sequence). The CDR3 loop spans 17 amino acids. The CDR3 region is CASKAGTGGVSNEKLFF. The CDR3 nucleotides read TGTGCCAGCAAAGCCGGGACAGGGGGCGTATCTAATGAAAAACTGTTTTTT.

This clonotype was seen a few times. The chain uses TRBV6-2 or TRBV6-3 and TRBJ2-1, with D perhaps TRBD2 (5 bases). Trimming left V 6 bases short and J 0 bases short, with 15 bases between. Germline assignment: CDR1 MNHEY and CDR2 SVGEGT. The CDR3 contains 16 residues. The CDR3 DNA follows: TGTGCCAGCAGGATAAGCGGCCTTAGCTCCTACAATGAGCAGTTCTTC. It specifies CASRISGLSSYNEQFF.

This sequence joins TRBV28 and TRBJ2-1; the match to TRBD2 covers 10 bases. Per germline, CDR1 MDHEN and CDR2 SYDVKM. This CDR3 has 14 residues. With 2 bases clipped from V and 8 bases from J, the junction kept 3 bases outside the gene matches. CDR3 residues: CASSLSGRAYEQFF. DNA of the CDR3: TGTGCCAGCAGTTTAAGCGGGAGGGCGTATGAGCAGTTCTTC.

This clonotype has only a few counts. The V call is TRBV12-3 or TRBV12-4, the J call TRBJ1-5; maybe TRBD1 (5 bases). The V and J ends lost 6 bases and 0 bases respectively, with 6 bases between them. The CDR3 spans 13 residues. CDR3 protein: CASRTGSNQPQHF. The CDR3 DNA sequence: TGTGCCAGCAGAACAGGTAGCAATCAGCCCCAGCATTTT.

The genes are TRBV18 and TRBJ2-4; D tentatively reads TRBD1 or TRBD2 (5 bases each). With 1 base removed from V and 0 bases from J, the gap between germline ends came to 10 bases. Germline values: CDR1 KGHSH, CDR2 LQKENI. This CDR3 comprises 16 residues. The CDR3 loop reads CASSPRDQIAKNIQYF. The CDR3 nucleotides read TGTGCCAGCTCACCACGGGACCAGATAGCCAAAAACATTCAGTACTTC.

The chain recombines TRBV20-1 with TRBJ2-7; D unclear. With 4 bases removed from V and 0 bases from J, the gap between germline ends came to 13 bases. From germline, CDR1 is DFQATT and CDR2 SNEGSKA (reference sequence). The CDR3 totals 14 residues. The CDR3 DNA follows: TGCAGTGCTACTGTCGACAACTTCTCCTACGAGCAGTACTTC. This encodes CSATVDNFSYEQYF.

This clonotype was detected a few times. This chain links TRBV18 with TRBJ2-3; D unclear. The CDR3 totals 12 residues. Germline CDR1 KGHSH, CDR2 LQKENI. V was pared by 1 base and J by 5 bases, with 4 bases between. In DNA, the CDR3 is TGTGCCAGCTCACCACTTTTAGATACGCAGTATTTT. Translating it yields CASSPLLDTQYF.

This clonotype occurred many times. The V gene is TRBV5-1, the J gene TRBJ2-7; D unclear. Germline V CDR1 and CDR2: SGHRS, YFSETQ. This CDR3 region has 14 residues. Deletions cut 5 bases from V and 4 bases from J, with 16 bases between. The CDR3 DNA is TGCGCCAGCAGGGCGCCAGGTCGTGAATACGAGCAGTACTTC. This translates into CASRAPGREYEQYF.

This chain connects TRBV20-1 to TRBJ2-7; D may correspond to TRBD1 or TRBD2 (5 bases each). The V end was cut by 3 bases, the J end by 3 bases, with 12 bases between. Germline CDR1 DFQATT, CDR2 SNEGSKA (reference sequence). This CDR3 is 13 amino acids long. CDR3 sequence reads: CSASPGPGYEQYF. As DNA, the CDR3 is TGCAGTGCTAGTCCGGGGCCTGGCTACGAGCAGTACTTC.

The rearrangement uses TRBV14 and TRBJ2-1; 11 bases are shared with TRBD2. V was pared by 1 base and J by 5 bases, with 4 bases of the junction left unmatched. The CDR3 spans 16 residues. Germline assignment: CDR1 SGHDN and CDR2 FVKESK. The CDR3 sequence is CASSQATSGIDNEQFF. The CDR3 nucleotides are TGTGCCAGCAGCCAAGCGACTAGCGGGATCGACAATGAGCAGTTCTTC.

The chain combines TRBV3-1 with TRBJ2-1; D is uncertain. CDR1 is LGHDT, CDR2 YNNKEL, per germline (reference sequence). The CDR3 sequence is 14 residues long. The V gene lost 0 bases and the J gene lost 5 bases, with 8 bases spanning the gap. CDR3 in DNA: TGTGCCAGCAGCCAAGATAATATTAACAATGAGCAGTTCTTC. It codes for CASSQDNINNEQFF.

The gene calls are TRBV27 and TRBJ1-6; 7 bases align to TRBD1. The CDR3 is made up of 14 amino acids. With V trimmed by 2 bases and J by 9 bases, 4 bases remained unmatched. Per germline, CDR1 MNHEY and CDR2 SMNVEV (reference sequence). The CDR3 loop reads CASSLQGGASPLHF. DNA of the CDR3: TGTGCCAGCAGTTTACAGGGGGGTGCTTCACCCCTCCACTTT.

The genes are TRBV11-2 and TRBJ2-3; the D is unclear. The CDR3 runs to 15 residues. CDR1 SGHAT and CDR2 FQNNGV come from the germline V gene. V gave up 5 bases and J gave up 1 base, with 13 bases separating them. The DNA for the CDR3 is TGTGCCAGCAGCACCGAGAGGACGGGCACAGATACGCAGTATTTT. This codes for CASSTERTGTDTQYF.

This clonotype was seen only a few times. V is TRBV20-1 and J is TRBJ1-1; no definite D call. CDR1 and CDR2 from the germline V gene are DFQATT and SNEGSKA (reference sequence). The CDR3 runs to 13 residues. V lost 1 base, J lost 0 bases, and 6 bases lay in between. CDR3 coding DNA: TGCAGTGCTAGAGCCTGGTTGAACACTGAAGCTTTCTTT. Its translation is CSARAWLNTEAFF.

The rearrangement links TRBV9 to TRBJ2-3; D may be TRBD2 (5 bases). This CDR3 is 18 amino acids long. CDR1 and CDR2 from the germline V gene are SGDLS and YYNGEE. Trimming removed 1 base from V and 0 bases from J, with 18 bases in between. The CDR3 DNA follows: TGTGCCAGCAGCGTATCTCCCGGACTGATCCCCAGCACAGATACGCAGTATTTT. The encoded protein is CASSVSPGLIPSTDTQYF.

There are a few counts of this clonotype. J is TRBJ2-7 and V is TRBV5-5, with 9 bases fitting TRBD1. V dropped 3 bases and J dropped 5; count of bases not matched to a gene: 9. This CDR3 has 15 residues. Germline V gene data show CDR1 as SGHKS and CDR2 as YYEKEE (reference sequence). The CDR3 nucleotides read TGTGCCAGCAGCTCCCTCAACAGGGGGCTTCACGAGCAGTACTTC. Translating gives CASSSLNRGLHEQYF.

The genes are TRBV20-1 and TRBJ2-5; TRBD2 matches 10 bases. The CDR3 totals 12 residues. Trimming cost V 6 bases and J 5 bases; bases outside gene matches: 3. From germline, CDR1 is DFQATT and CDR2 SNEGSKA (reference sequence). DNA of the CDR3: TGCAGTGCCCAGCGGGAGGGTGAGACCCAGTACTTC. Amino acids: CSAQREGETQYF.

This clonotype showed up just a few times. The chain employs TRBV4-2 and TRBJ2-6; D perhaps matches TRBD1 (6 bases). With 0 bases removed from V and 0 bases from J, the gap between germline ends came to 6 bases. This CDR3 has 16 residues. The germline V gene encodes CDR1 LGHNA and CDR2 YNFKEQ. CDR3 region: CASSQEDSSGANVLTF. The CDR3 nucleotides are TGTGCCAGCAGCCAAGAGGACAGCTCTGGGGCCAACGTCCTGACTTTC.

This clonotype was found a few times. This sequence joins TRBV20-1 and TRBJ2-1; D is unclear. The CDR3 loop spans 13 amino acids. Germline V gene lookup returns CDR1 DFQATT and CDR2 SNEGSKA (reference sequence). V was clipped by 3 bases and J by 0 bases, with 6 bases between them. Here the CDR3 DNA reads TGCAGTGCTAGTTTATTCTCCTACAATGAGCAGTTCTTC. This translates into CSASLFSYNEQFF.

This clonotype was detected a few times. The chain carries TRBV9 and TRBJ1-3, with D unclear. Trimming stripped 3 bases from V and 6 bases from J, with 7 bases between. The germline CDR1 and CDR2 sequences are SGDLS and YYNGEE. There are 12 residues in the CDR3. CDR3 region: CASSGGENTIYF. CDR3 DNA: TGTGCCAGCAGCGGGGGAGAAAACACCATATATTTT.

This clonotype has at least ten counts. The chain couples TRBV12-3 or TRBV12-4 to TRBJ2-7; the match to TRBD1 covers 8 bases. CDR3 length equals 15 residues. Trimming cost V 7 bases and J 1 base; bases outside gene matches: 9. CDR3 sequence (DNA): TGTGCCAGCACCCTAGGGACAGGTGTTTCCTACGAGCAGTACTTC. Translation: CASTLGTGVSYEQYF.

This clonotype turned up a few times. The gene calls are TRBV28 and TRBJ2-5; D is ambiguous. This CDR3 region has 14 residues. V gave up 6 bases and J gave up 2 bases, with 13 bases separating them. Germline assignment: CDR1 MDHEN and CDR2 SYDVKM. This CDR3 is CASSSSWLQETQYF. The CDR3 DNA reads TGTGCCAGCAGCTCAAGTTGGCTTCAAGAGACCCAGTACTTC.

This clonotype has ten or more counts. A read error may produce the germline difference seen at one junction end. The chain recombines TRBV7-2 with TRBJ2-6; D unresolved. This CDR3 comprises 12 residues. Germline CDR1 reads SGHTA; CDR2 reads FQGNSA. CDR3 coding DNA: TGTGCCAGCAGCTTAGACGGCAGTGCCCATTCTTTC. It translates to CASSLDGSAHSF. The whole variable domain, remainder taken from reference TRBV7-2 and TRBJ2-6, is GAGVSQSPSNKVTEKGKDVELRCDPISGHTALYWYRQSLGQGLEFLIYFQGNSAPDKSGLPSDRFSAERTGGSVSTLTIQRTQQEDSAVYLCASSLDGSAHSFGAGSRLTVL.